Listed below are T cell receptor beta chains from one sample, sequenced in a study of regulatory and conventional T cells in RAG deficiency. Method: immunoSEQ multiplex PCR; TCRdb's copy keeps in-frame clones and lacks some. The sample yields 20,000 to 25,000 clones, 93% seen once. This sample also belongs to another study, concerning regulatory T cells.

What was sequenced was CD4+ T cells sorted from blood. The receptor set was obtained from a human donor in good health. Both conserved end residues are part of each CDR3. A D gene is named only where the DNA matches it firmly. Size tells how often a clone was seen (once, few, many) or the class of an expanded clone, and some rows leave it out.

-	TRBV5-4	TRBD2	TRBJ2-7	CASSSVPSGRALEQYF	TGTGCCAGCAGCTCCGTCCCCAGCGGGAGGGCCCTCGAGCAGTACTTC
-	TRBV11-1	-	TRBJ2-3	CASSSGTPSTDTRYF	TGTGCCAGCAGCTCCGGGACCCCGAGCACAGATACGCGGTATTTT
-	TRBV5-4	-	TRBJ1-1	CASSTGTASLNTEAFF	TGTGCCAGCAGCACAGGGACGGCCTCGCTGAACACTGAAGCTTTCTTT
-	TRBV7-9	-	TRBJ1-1	CASSFVENTEAFF	TGTGCCAGCAGCTTCGTGGAAAACACTGAAGCTTTCTTT
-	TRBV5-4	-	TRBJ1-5	CASSVDRDQPQHF	TGTGCCAGCAGCGTGGACAGAGATCAGCCCCAGCATTTT
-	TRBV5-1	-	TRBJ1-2	CASSRDTGINGYTF	TGCGCCAGCAGCAGAGATACAGGAATCAATGGCTACACCTTC
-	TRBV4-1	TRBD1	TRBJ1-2	CASSQIPGQGARGYTF	TGCGCCAGCAGCCAGATACCGGGACAGGGGGCTCGTGGCTACACCTTC
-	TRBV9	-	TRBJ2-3	CASSVGQGSVTDTQYF	TGTGCCAGCAGCGTAGGGCAGGGATCAGTCACAGATACGCAGTATTTT
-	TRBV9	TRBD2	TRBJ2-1	CASSLTTSGRSVYNEQFF	TGTGCCAGCAGCTTAACGACTAGCGGGAGGAGTGTCTACAATGAGCAGTTCTTC
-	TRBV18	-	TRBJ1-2	CASSQGRLLYGYTF	TGTGCCAGCTCACAGGGACGGCTCCTCTATGGCTACACCTTC
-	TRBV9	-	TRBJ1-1	CASSVDLEMNTEAFF	TGTGCCAGCAGCGTAGACCTGGAGATGAACACTGAAGCTTTCTTT
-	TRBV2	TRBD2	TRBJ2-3	CASSAAGGQHQYF	TGTGCCAGCAGTGCAGCGGGGGGTCAGCACCAGTATTTT
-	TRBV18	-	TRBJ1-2	CASSTTGDYGYTF	TGTGCCAGCTCAACAACAGGTGACTATGGCTACACCTTC
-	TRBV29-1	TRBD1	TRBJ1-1	CSVTQMGQGSEAFF	TGCAGCGTTACACAAATGGGACAGGGATCTGAAGCTTTCTTT
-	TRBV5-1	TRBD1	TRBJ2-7	CASSLDRVYEQYF	TGCGCCAGCAGCTTAGACAGGGTCTACGAGCAGTACTTC
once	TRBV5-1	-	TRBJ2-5	CASSLGPALGAIQETQYF	TGCGCCAGCAGCTTGGGACCCGCTCTAGGGGCGATTCAAGAGACCCAGTACTTC
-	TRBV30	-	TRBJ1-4	CAWSVGPKGEKLFF	TGTGCCTGGAGTGTGGGCCCGAAGGGGGAAAAACTGTTTTTT
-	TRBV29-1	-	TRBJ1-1	CSVRPGGVRSTEAFF	TGCAGCGTTCGCCCGGGCGGGGTCCGGAGCACTGAAGCTTTCTTT
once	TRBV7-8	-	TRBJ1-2	CASSLGDYGYTF	TGTGCCAGCAGCTTAGGGGACTATGGCTACACCTTC
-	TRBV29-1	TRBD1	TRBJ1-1	CSVEFRRDRDTEAFF	TGCAGCGTTGAGTTCCGCCGGGACAGGGACACTGAAGCTTTCTTT
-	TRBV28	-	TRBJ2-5	CASSRQRLGETQYF	TGTGCCAGCAGTCGGCAGAGACTTGGGGAGACCCAGTACTTC
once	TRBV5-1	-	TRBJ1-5	CASSFGQGNNQPQHF	TGCGCCAGCAGCTTTGGGCAGGGCAACAATCAGCCCCAGCATTTT
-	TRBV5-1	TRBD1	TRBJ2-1	CASSLVGDSSYNEQFF	TGCGCCAGCAGCTTGGTTGGGGACAGCTCCTACAATGAGCAGTTCTTC
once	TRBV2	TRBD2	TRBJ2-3	CASTSLGLAGDTQYF	TGTGCCAGCACCTCTTTGGGACTAGCGGGGGATACGCAGTATTTT
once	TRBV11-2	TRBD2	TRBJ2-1	CASSRTGLAGAYNEQFF	TGTGCCAGCAGCAGAACCGGGCTAGCGGGGGCCTACAATGAGCAGTTCTTC
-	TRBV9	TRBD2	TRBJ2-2	CASSVSGAGELFF	TGTGCCAGCAGCGTGAGCGGGGCCGGGGAGCTGTTTTTT
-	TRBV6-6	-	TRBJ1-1	CASRSPQGRVTEAFF	TGTGCCAGCAGATCGCCCCAGGGTAGGGTTACTGAAGCTTTCTTT
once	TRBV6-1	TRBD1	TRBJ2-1	CASSEQGAYNEQFF	TGTGCCAGCAGTGAACAGGGGGCCTACAATGAGCAGTTCTTC
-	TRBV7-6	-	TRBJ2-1	CASSSLPPPVRSYNEQFF	TGTGCCAGCAGCTCCCTCCCCCCTCCGGTCAGATCCTACAATGAGCAGTTCTTC
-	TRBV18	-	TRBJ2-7	CASSPPHEGEQYF	TGTGCCAGCTCACCACCCCACGAGGGCGAGCAGTACTTC
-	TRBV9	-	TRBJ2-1	CASSVVPGEGPHNEQFF	TGTGCCAGCAGCGTAGTACCGGGAGAGGGGCCACACAATGAGCAGTTCTTC
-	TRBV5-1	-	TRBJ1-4	CASSSGRLEKLFF	TGCGCCAGCAGCTCGGGACGCTTGGAAAAACTGTTTTTT
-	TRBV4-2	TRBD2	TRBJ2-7	CASSQAGTRTGEQYF	TGTGCCAGCAGCCAAGCCGGGACTAGGACCGGCGAGCAGTACTTC
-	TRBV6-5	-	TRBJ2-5	CASSLGPEETQYF	TGTGCCAGCAGCCTGGGACCTGAAGAGACCCAGTACTTC
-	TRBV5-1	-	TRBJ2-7	CASARTELHEQYF	TGCGCCAGCGCCCGAACGGAGCTGCACGAGCAGTACTTC
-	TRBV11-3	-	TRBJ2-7	CASGPRRWAYEQYF	TGTGCCAGCGGGCCTAGAAGGTGGGCCTACGAGCAGTACTTC
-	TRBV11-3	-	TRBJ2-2	CASSLGQTGELFF	TGTGCCAGCAGCTTGGGCCAGACCGGGGAGCTGTTTTTT
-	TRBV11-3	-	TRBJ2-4	CASTAPGTSNTIQYF	TGTGCCAGCACCGCGCCCGGGACAAGTAACACCATTCAGTACTTC
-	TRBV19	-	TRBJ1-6	CASSPERGRALRLNSPLHF	TGTGCCAGTAGTCCCGAACGGGGGAGGGCATTGAGGCTAAATTCACCCCTCCACTTT
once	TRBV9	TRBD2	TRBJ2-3	CASSVASGGLTDTQYF	TGTGCCAGCAGCGTAGCTAGCGGCGGGCTCACAGATACGCAGTATTTT
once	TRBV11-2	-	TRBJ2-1	CASIGQDAGSYNEQFF	TGTGCCAGCATAGGCCAGGACGCAGGATCCTACAATGAGCAGTTCTTC
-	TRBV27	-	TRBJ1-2	CASSLDGFYGYTF	TGTGCCAGCAGTTTAGATGGCTTCTATGGCTACACCTTC
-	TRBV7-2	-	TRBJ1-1	CASSFTRNTEAFF	TGTGCCAGCAGCTTTACAAGGAACACTGAAGCTTTCTTT
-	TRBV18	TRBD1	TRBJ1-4	CASSLPQGRDEKLFF	TGTGCCAGCTCACTACCACAGGGGAGGGATGAAAAACTGTTTTTT